The 18 T cell receptor beta chains below were found in one sample sequenced in a study of cytomegalovirus exposure and HLA in healthy donors. 13 Jbeta primers and 60 Vbeta primers were used for the PCR. Libraries were prepared by immunoSEQ multiplex PCR; TCRdb keeps only in-frame clonotypes and omits some of them. This repertoire comprises fewer than 200,000 clones; its ten largest clones make up over 1%. Sequenced sample: PBMCs. All receptors derive from a woman aged 60 to 75 in good health and CMV-seronegative.

The genes are TRBV7-9 and TRBJ2-2, with 11 bases matching TRBD2. This CDR3 comprises 17 residues. V dropped 4 bases and J dropped 4; count of bases not matched to a gene: 8. CDR1 is SEHNR and CDR2 is FQNEAQ in the germline V gene (reference sequence). CDR3 region: CASSYRLAGGVTGELFF. CDR3 DNA: TGTGCCAGCAGCTACCGGCTAGCGGGAGGAGTCACCGGGGAGCTGTTTTTT.

The chain links TRBV27 to TRBJ2-1; TRBD1 matches 10 bases. Germline trimming cut 7 bases from V and 4 bases from J; bases unmatched to any gene: 4. The CDR3 runs 14 residues. Germline loops: CDR1 MNHEY, CDR2 SMNVEV (reference sequence). The CDR3 DNA reads as TGTGCCAGCACCCCGGACAGGGGGTACAATGAGCAGTTCTTC. It yields the protein CASTPDRGYNEQFF.

This chain connects TRBV18 to TRBJ1-2; D gene uncertain. Looked up from germline, CDR1 is KGHSH and CDR2 is LQKENI. The V end lost 0 bases, the J end lost 8 bases, and 7 bases lay between the germline ends. The CDR3 consists of 12 residues. This CDR3 reads CASSPPERGYTF. The CDR3 DNA reads TGTGCCAGCTCACCACCTGAGCGCGGCTACACCTTC.

The gene calls are TRBV25-1 and TRBJ1-3; possible D gene TRBD1, 5 bases. The germline CDR1 and CDR2 sequences are MGHDK and SYGVNS. V shed 3 bases and J shed 0 bases, with 9 bases lying between them. This CDR3 contains 15 residues. For the CDR3, the DNA is TGTGCCAGCAGTGATAACAGGCCCTCTGGAAACACCATATATTTT. As protein: CASSDNRPSGNTIYF.

The chain employs TRBV11-3 and TRBJ2-2, with D perhaps TRBD2 (5 bases). Deletions cut 2 bases from V and 5 bases from J, with 6 bases between. CDR3 length: 13 amino acids. Germline values: CDR1 SGHNT, CDR2 YENEEA. This CDR3 reads CASSLPGTGELFF. In nucleotides, the CDR3 is TGTGCCAGCAGCTTACCGGGGACCGGGGAGCTGTTTTTT.

This chain joins TRBV5-4 and TRBJ1-2; TRBD1 aligns across 11 bases. V was pared by 0 bases and J by 4 bases, with 8 bases of the junction left unmatched. The CDR3 loop spans 17 amino acids. CDR1 and CDR2 from the germline V gene are SGHNT and YYREEE (reference sequence). The CDR3 nucleotides read TGTGCCAGCAGCTTGGCGGACAGGGGGCGCCTAGGCTATGGCTACACCTTC. Translating gives CASSLADRGRLGYGYTF.

The chain carries TRBV6-5 and TRBJ2-6; tentative D call: TRBD2 (5 bases). The CDR3 length is 15 residues. CDR1 and CDR2 from the germline V gene are MNHEY and SVGAGI. V dropped 5 bases and J dropped 1 base, with 9 bases sitting between them. In DNA, the CDR3 is TGTGCCAGCAGTAACACGGGATCTGGGGCCAACGTCCTGACTTTC. This sequence encodes CASSNTGSGANVLTF.

The chain carries TRBV2 and TRBJ2-7; D may be TRBD1 (6 bases). V lost 7 bases and J 4 bases, leaving 17 bases between the germline ends. This CDR3 has 14 residues. Germline V CDR1 and CDR2: SNHLY, FYNNEI. The CDR3 protein is CASKVEQGNYEQYF. The CDR3 DNA reads TGTGCCAGCAAGGTCGAGCAGGGGAATTACGAGCAGTACTTC.

J is TRBJ2-5 and V is TRBV5-1; 9 positions agree with TRBD1. The V gene's germline CDR1 is SGHRS and CDR2 YFSETQ. V gave up 4 bases and J gave up 0 bases; unmatched junction bases: 1. The CDR3 has 14 amino acids. The CDR3 DNA follows: TGCGCCAGCAGCCGGGACAGGGACCAAGAGACCCAGTACTTC. This encodes CASSRDRDQETQYF.

This chain connects TRBV6-1 to TRBJ2-1; D is unclear. Germline CDR1 is MNHNS and CDR2 is SASEGT. Trimming shortened V by 2 bases and J by 8 bases, and 13 bases separated the two germline ends. The CDR3 contains 14 residues. The CDR3 coding sequence is TGTGCCAGCAGTGAACGGGTCAAGCTCGATGAGCAGTTCTTC. Residues: CASSERVKLDEQFF.

The V and J genes are TRBV5-4 and TRBJ1-1, with 7 bases that match TRBD1. Per the germline V gene, CDR1 is SGHNT and CDR2 is YYREEE (reference sequence). The CDR3 runs to 13 residues. V dropped 4 bases and J dropped 1; count of bases not matched to a gene: 1. This CDR3 is CASSGQENTEAFF. The DNA for the CDR3 is TGTGCCAGCAGCGGACAGGAGAACACTGAAGCTTTCTTT. The complete variable domain, with remaining parts taken from reference TRBV5-4 and TRBJ1-1, reads ETGVTQSPTHLIKTRGQQVTLRCSSQSGHNTVSWYQQALGQGPQFIFQYYREEENGRGNFPPRFSGLQFPNYSSELNVNALELDDSALYLCASSGQENTEAFFGQGTRLTVV.

The chain has TRBV18 and TRBJ1-1, with 11 nucleotides matching TRBD1. Germline V gives CDR1 KGHSH, CDR2 LQKENI. V trimming: 2 bases; J trimming: 3 bases; junction bases outside the gene matches: 17. The CDR3 covers 20 residues. CDR3 sequence: CASSPGKGQGASKGDTEAFF. In DNA, the CDR3 is TGTGCCAGCTCACCAGGGAAAGGACAGGGGGCATCGAAGGGCGACACTGAAGCTTTCTTT.

This sequence joins TRBV5-4 and TRBJ1-2; D perhaps matches TRBD1 (6 bases). V shed 0 bases and J shed 7 bases, with 10 bases lying between them. This CDR3 spans 13 amino acids. The V gene's germline CDR1 is SGHNT and CDR2 YYREEE (reference sequence). As DNA, the CDR3 is TGTGCCAGCAGCTTGGTGGGGGCGATTGGCTACACCTTC. This encodes CASSLVGAIGYTF.

The gene calls are TRBV6-1 and TRBJ1-4; perhaps TRBD1 as D (6 bases). The CDR3 consists of 16 residues. CDR1 is MNHNS and CDR2 is SASEGT in the germline V gene. V lost 4 bases to trimming and J lost 0 bases, with 12 bases between them. CDR3 region: CASSGANRATNEKLFF. The DNA of the CDR3 is TGTGCCAGCAGTGGAGCTAACAGGGCAACTAATGAAAAACTGTTTTTT.

The V and J genes are TRBV18 and TRBJ1-6; a weak D match, TRBD1 (5 bases). There are 15 residues in the CDR3. Germline lookup yields CDR1 KGHSH and CDR2 LQKENI. V was pared by 3 bases and J by 7 bases, with 13 bases between. The CDR3 DNA follows: TGTGCCAGCTCACCCACGCTGGCAGGGAATTCACCCCTCCACTTT. This translates into CASSPTLAGNSPLHF.

The J gene is TRBJ2-1, the V gene TRBV9; 11 bases fit TRBD2. The CDR3 totals 15 residues. Germline CDR1 is SGDLS and CDR2 is YYNGEE. The V gene end was trimmed by 3 bases and the J gene end by 4 bases; junction bases not matched to a gene: 3. This chain's CDR3 is CASSARTSGYNEQFF. The CDR3 bases are TGTGCCAGCAGCGCCCGGACTAGCGGGTACAATGAGCAGTTCTTC.

CDR3 coding DNA: TGTGCCAGCAGCTTAGGACAGCTCTACCAAGAGACCCAGTACTTC. Its translation: CASSLGQLYQETQYF. The chain couples TRBV11-1 to TRBJ2-5, with a possible D match to TRBD1 (5 bases). Trimming shortened V by 1 base and J by 0 bases, and 9 bases separated the two germline ends. Germline V gene lookup returns CDR1 SGHAT and CDR2 FQDESV (reference sequence). The CDR3 totals 15 residues.

The gene calls are TRBV29-1 and TRBJ2-7; tentative D call: TRBD1 (5 bases). Trimming took off 4 bases at V and 2 bases at J, with 12 bases between the two ends. The CDR3 totals 13 residues. Per germline, CDR1 SQVTM and CDR2 ANQGSEA. CDR3 region: CSVGTRQTYEQYF. In DNA form, the CDR3 reads TGCAGCGTTGGTACTCGACAGACCTACGAGCAGTACTTC.